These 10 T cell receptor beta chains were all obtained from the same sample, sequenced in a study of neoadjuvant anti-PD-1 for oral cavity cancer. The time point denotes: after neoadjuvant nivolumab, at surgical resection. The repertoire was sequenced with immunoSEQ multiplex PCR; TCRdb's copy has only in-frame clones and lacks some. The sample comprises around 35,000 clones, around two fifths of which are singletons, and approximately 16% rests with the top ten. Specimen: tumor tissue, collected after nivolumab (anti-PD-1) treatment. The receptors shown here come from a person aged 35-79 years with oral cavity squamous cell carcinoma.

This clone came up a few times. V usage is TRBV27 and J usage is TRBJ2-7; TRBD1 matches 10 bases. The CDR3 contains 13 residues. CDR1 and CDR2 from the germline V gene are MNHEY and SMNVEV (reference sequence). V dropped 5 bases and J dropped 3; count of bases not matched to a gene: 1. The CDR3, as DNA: TGTGCCAGCAGTCGGGACAGGGGCTACGAGCAGTACTTC. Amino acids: CASSRDRGYEQYF.

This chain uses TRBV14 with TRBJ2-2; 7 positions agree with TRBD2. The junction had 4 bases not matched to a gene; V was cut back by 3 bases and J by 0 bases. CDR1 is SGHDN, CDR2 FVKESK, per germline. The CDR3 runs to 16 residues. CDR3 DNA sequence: TGTGCCAGCAGCCAGGTAGCGGGCACGAACACCGGGGAGCTGTTTTTT. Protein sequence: CASSQVAGTNTGELFF.

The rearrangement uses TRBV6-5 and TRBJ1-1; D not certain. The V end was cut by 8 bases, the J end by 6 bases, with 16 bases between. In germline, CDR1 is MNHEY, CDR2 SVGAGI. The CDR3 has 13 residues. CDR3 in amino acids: CASGSGPSAEAFF. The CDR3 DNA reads TGTGCCAGCGGATCAGGCCCTTCGGCTGAAGCTTTCTTT.

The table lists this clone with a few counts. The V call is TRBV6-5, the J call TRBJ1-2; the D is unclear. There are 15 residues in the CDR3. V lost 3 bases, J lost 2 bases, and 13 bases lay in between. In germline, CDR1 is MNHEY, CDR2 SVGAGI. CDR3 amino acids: CASSYSGKKNYGYTF. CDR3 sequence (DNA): TGTGCCAGCAGTTATTCGGGCAAGAAAAACTATGGCTACACCTTC.

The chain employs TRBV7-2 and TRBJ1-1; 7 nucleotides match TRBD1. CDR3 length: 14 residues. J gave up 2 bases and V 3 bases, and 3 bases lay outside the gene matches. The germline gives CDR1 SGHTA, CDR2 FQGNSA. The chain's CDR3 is CASSFGQVNTEAFF. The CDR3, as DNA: TGTGCCAGCAGCTTCGGACAGGTCAACACTGAAGCTTTCTTT.

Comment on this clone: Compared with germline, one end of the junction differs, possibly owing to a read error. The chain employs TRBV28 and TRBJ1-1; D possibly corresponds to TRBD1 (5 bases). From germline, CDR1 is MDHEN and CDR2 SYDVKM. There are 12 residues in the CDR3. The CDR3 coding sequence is TGTGCCAGCAGAATTTACAGGCGCGGGATGGTCTTT. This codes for CASRIYRRGMVF.

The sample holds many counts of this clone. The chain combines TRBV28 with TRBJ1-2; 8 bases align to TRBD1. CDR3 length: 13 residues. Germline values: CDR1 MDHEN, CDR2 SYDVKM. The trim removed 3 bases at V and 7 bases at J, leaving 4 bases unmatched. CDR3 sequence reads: CASSFWTGSGYTF. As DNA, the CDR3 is TGTGCCAGCAGTTTCTGGACAGGGTCTGGCTACACCTTC.

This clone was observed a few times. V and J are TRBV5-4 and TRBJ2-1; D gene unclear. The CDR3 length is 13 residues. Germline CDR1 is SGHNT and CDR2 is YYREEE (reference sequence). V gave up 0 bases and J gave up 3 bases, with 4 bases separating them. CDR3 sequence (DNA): TGTGCCAGCAGCTTGGACAGCTACAATGAGCAGTTCTTC. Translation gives CASSLDSYNEQFF.

CDR3 nucleotide sequence: TGTGCCAGCAGTGTCCAAGGACTAGCGGGAGCGGGTACCGCAGATACGCAGTATTTT. It yields the protein CASSVQGLAGAGTADTQYF. The chain joins TRBV2 to TRBJ2-3, with 13 bases matching TRBD2. Losses at the gene ends were 4 bases for V and 4 bases for J; bases not matched to a gene: 14. Germline CDR1 reads SNHLY; CDR2 reads FYNNEI. This CDR3 comprises 19 residues. Complete variable domain (other parts from reference TRBV2 and TRBJ2-3): EPEVTQTPSHQVTQMGQEVILRCVPISNHLYFYWYRQILGQKVEFLVSFYNNEISEKSEIFDDQFSVERPDGSNFTLKIRSTKLEDSAMYFCASSVQGLAGAGTADTQYFGPGTRLTVL.

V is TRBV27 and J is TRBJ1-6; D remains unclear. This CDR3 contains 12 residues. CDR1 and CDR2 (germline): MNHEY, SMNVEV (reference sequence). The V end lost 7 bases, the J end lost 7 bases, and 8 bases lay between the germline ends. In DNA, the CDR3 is TGTGCCAGCAAACAAGCAAATTCACCCCTCCACTTT. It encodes CASKQANSPLHF.